This record looks at one T cell receptor beta chain sequence and its context. Antigen specificity is unknown. This related bone marrow graft donor gave peripheral blood on the day of marrow donation. Germline values: CDR1 LGHNA, CDR2 YNFKEQ. The CDR3 has 14 residues. V was cut by 0 bases and J by 3 bases, with 8 bases left in between. The repertoire was sequenced with immunoSEQ multiplex PCR; TCRdb's copy has only in-frame clones and lacks some. The sample carries 66,000 or so clones, roughly 93% recorded once. The data stem from a study of T cells after posttransplantation cyclophosphamide. General study points: Donor-recipient repertoire similarity was low at 1-2 months, rising over year one. Recipient CMV seropositivity and CMV reactivation strongly tracked TRB clonality. TRB overlap between skin or GI tissue T cells and blood was limited.

This clonotype originated in a woman aged 25-40 years in good health and a related stem cell transplant donor. The specimen was PBMCs. J is TRBJ1-1 and V is TRBV4-2; no definite D call. As DNA, the CDR3 is TGTGCCAGCAGCCAAGAGGCGGGATACACTGAAGCTTTCTTT. It yields the protein CASSQEAGYTEAFF.